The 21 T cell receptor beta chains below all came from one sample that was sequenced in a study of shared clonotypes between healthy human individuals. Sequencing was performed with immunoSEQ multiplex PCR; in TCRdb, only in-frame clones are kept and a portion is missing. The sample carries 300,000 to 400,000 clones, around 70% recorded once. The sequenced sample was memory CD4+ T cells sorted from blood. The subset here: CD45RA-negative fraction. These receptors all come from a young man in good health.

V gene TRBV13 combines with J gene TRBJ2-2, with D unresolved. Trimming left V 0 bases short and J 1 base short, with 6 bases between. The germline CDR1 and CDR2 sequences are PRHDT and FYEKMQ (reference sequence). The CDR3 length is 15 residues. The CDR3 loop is CASSLGRVNTGELFF. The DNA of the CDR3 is TGTGCCAGCAGCTTAGGAAGGGTGAACACCGGGGAGCTGTTTTTT. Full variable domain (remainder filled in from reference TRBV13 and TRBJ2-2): AAGVIQSPRHLIKEKRETATLKCYPIPRHDTVYWYQQGPGQDPQFLISFYEKMQSDKGSIPDRFSAQQFSDYHSELNMSSLELGDSALYFCASSLGRVNTGELFFGEGSRLTVL.

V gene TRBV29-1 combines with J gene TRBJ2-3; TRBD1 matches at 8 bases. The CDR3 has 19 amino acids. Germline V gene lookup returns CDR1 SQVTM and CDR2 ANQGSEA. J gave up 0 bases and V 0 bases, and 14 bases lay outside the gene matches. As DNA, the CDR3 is TGCAGCGTTGAAGATGACAGGGGTCGGCGGGAAGGGAGCACAGATACGCAGTATTTT. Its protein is CSVEDDRGRREGSTDTQYF.

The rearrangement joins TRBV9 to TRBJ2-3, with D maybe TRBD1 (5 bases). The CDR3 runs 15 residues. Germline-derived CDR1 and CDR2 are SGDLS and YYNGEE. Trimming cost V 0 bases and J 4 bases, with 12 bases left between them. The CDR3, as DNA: TGTGCCAGCAGCGTAGGCGGAATAGGGGCAGATACGCAGTATTTT. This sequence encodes CASSVGGIGADTQYF. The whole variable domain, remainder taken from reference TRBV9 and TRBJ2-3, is DSGVTQTPKHLITATGQRVTLRCSPRSGDLSVYWYQQSLDQGLQFLIQYYNGEERAKGNILERFSAQQFPDLHSELNLSSLELGDSALYFCASSVGGIGADTQYFGPGTRLTVL.

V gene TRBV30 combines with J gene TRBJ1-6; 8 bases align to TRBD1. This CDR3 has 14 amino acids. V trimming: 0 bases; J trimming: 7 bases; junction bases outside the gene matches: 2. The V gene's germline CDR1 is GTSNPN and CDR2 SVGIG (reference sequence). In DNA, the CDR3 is TGTGCCTGGAGTGTGGACAGGGTGAATTCACCCCTCCACTTT. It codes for CAWSVDRVNSPLHF.

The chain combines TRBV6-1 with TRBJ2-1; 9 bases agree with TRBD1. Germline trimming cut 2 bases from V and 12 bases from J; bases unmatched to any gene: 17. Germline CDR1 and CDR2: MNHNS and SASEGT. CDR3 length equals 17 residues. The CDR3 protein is CASSELEGDRVVVTQFF. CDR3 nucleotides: TGTGCCAGCAGTGAACTAGAAGGGGACAGGGTTGTTGTTACGCAGTTCTTC.

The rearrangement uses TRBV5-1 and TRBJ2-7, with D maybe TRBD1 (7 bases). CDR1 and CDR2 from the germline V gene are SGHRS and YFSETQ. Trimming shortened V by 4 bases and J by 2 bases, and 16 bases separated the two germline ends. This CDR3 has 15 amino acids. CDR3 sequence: CASSLTGEDTYEQYF. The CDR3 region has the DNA TGCGCCAGCAGCCTAACAGGGGAGGACACCTACGAGCAGTACTTC.

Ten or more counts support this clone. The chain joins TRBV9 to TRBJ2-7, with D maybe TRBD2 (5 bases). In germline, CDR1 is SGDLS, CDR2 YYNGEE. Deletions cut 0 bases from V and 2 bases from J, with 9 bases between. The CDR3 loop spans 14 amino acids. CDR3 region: CASSVEAVPYEQYF. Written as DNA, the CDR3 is TGTGCCAGCAGCGTAGAAGCGGTCCCCTACGAGCAGTACTTC.

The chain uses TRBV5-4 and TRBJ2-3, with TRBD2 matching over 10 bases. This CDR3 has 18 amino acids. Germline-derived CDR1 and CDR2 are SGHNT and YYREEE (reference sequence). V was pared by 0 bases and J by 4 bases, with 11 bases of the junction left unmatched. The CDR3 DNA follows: TGTGCCAGCAGCTTGGGGAGGGGGCTAGCGGGAGCCCCAGATACGCAGTATTTT. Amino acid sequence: CASSLGRGLAGAPDTQYF.

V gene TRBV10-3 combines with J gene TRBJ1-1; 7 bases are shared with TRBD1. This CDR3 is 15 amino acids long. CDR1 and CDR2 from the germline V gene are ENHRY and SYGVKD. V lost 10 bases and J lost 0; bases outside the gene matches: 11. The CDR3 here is CATGTARGLNTEAFF. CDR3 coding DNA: TGTGCCACCGGGACAGCCAGGGGCTTGAACACTGAAGCTTTCTTT.

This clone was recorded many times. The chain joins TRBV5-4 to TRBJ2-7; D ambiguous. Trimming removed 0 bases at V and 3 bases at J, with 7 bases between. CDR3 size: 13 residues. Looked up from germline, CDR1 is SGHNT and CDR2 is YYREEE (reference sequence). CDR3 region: CASSLEADYEQYF. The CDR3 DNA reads TGTGCCAGCAGCTTGGAGGCAGACTACGAGCAGTACTTC. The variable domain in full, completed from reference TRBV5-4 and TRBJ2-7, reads ETGVTQSPTHLIKTRGQQVTLRCSSQSGHNTVSWYQQALGQGPQFIFQYYREEENGRGNFPPRFSGLQFPNYSSELNVNALELDDSALYLCASSLEADYEQYFGPGTRLTVT.

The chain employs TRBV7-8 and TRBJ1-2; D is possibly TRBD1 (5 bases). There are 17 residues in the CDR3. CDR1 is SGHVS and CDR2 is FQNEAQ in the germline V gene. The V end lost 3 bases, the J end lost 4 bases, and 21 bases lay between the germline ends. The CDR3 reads CASSLAGTWEGIYGYTF. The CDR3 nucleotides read TGTGCCAGCAGCTTGGCTGGTACTTGGGAGGGGATCTATGGCTACACCTTC.

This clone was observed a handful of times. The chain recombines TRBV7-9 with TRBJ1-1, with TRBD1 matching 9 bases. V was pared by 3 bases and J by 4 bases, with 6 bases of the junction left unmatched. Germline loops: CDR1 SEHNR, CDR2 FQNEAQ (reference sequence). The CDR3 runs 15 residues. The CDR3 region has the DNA TGTGCCAGCAGCTTTACAGGGGGCGCGGGCACTGAAGCTTTCTTT. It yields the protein CASSFTGGAGTEAFF.

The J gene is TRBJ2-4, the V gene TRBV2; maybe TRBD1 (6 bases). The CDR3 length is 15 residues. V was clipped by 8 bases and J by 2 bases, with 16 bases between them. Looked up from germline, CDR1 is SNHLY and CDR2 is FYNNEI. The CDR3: CASSFDRTTKNIQYF. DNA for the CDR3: TGTGCCAGCTCTTTCGACAGGACCACCAAAAACATTCAGTACTTC. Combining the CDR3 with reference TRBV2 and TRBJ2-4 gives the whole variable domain EPEVTQTPSHQVTQMGQEVILRCVPISNHLYFYWYRQILGQKVEFLVSFYNNEISEKSEIFDDQFSVERPDGSNFTLKIRSTKLEDSAMYFCASSFDRTTKNIQYFGAGTRLSVL.

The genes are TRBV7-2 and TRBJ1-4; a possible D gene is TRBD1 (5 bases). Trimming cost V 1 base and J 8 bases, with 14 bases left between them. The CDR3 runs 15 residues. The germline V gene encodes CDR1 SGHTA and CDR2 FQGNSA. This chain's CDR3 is CASSLDQGGMEKLFF. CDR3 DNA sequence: TGTGCCAGCAGCTTAGATCAGGGTGGAATGGAAAAACTGTTTTTT. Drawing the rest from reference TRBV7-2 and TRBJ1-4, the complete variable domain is GAGVSQSPSNKVTEKGKDVELRCDPISGHTALYWYRQSLGQGLEFLIYFQGNSAPDKSGLPSDRFSAERTGGSVSTLTIQRTQQEDSAVYLCASSLDQGGMEKLFFGSGTQLSVL.

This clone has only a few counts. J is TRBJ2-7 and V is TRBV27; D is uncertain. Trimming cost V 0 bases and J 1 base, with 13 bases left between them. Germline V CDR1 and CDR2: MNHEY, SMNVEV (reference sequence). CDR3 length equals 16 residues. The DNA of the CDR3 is TGTGCCAGCAGTTTATCGATGACCGCTAGGTCCTACGAGCAGTACTTC. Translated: CASSLSMTARSYEQYF.

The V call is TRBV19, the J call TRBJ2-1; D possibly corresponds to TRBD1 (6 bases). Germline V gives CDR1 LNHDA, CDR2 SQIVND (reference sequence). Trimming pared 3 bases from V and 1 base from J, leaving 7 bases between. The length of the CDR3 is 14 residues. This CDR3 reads CASSIDRSYNEQFF. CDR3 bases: TGTGCCAGTAGTATCGACAGGTCCTACAATGAGCAGTTCTTC.

Here the CDR3 reads CASSASGRQETQYF. DNA for the CDR3: TGTGCCAGCAGCGCATCCGGGAGACAAGAGACCCAGTACTTC. V is TRBV5-4 and J is TRBJ2-5; possible D gene TRBD2, 6 bases. V was trimmed by 4 bases and J by 2 bases, leaving 12 bases between them. There are 14 residues in the CDR3. CDR1 is SGHNT, CDR2 YYREEE, per germline (reference sequence).

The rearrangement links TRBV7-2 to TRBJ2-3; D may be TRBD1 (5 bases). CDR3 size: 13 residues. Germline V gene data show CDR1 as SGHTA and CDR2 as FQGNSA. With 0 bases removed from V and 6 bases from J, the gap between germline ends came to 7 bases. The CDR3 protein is CASSLASGDTQYF. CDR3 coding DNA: TGTGCCAGCAGCTTAGCCTCAGGGGATACGCAGTATTTT.

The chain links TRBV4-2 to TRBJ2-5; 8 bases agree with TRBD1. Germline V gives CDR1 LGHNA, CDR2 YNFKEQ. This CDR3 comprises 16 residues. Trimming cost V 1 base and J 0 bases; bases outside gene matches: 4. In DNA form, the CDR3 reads TGTGCCAGCAGCCAAGGGGGACAGGCCTACCAAGAGACCCAGTACTTC. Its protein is CASSQGGQAYQETQYF.

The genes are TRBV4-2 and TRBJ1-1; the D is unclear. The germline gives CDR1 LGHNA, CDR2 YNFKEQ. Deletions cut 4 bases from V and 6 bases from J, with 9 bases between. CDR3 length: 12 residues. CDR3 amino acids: CASSPDTAEAFF. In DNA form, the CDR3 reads TGTGCCAGCAGCCCCGACACCGCTGAAGCTTTCTTT.

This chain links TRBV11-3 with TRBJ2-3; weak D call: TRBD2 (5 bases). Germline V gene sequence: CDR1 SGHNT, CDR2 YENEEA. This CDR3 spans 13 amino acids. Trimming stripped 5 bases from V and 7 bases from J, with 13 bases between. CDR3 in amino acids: CASSRGSANTQYF. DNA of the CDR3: TGTGCCAGCAGCCGAGGTAGCGCAAATACGCAGTATTTT.